This entry concerns a single T cell receptor beta chain. The antigen remains undetermined. This record belongs to a study of CD8 T cells in ankylosing spondylitis. Broader study findings: A TCR beta motif of under 10 highly homologous variants appeared characteristic of ankylosing spondylitis blood. Reportedly, significant enrichment of disease-linked clones occurred in matched ankylosing spondylitis synovial fluid.

TCRdb redid the calling of the 5' RACE reads with MiXCR, one entry per CDR3 protein. In the table there are about 130,000 distinct CDR3 sequences, over 9.5% of which are singletons. The TCR sequence derives from a female donor with ankylosing spondylitis or in good health (not recorded which). Input material: blood, either unsorted or a sorted T cell fraction (not recorded which).

The CDR3 here is CASSIPTPSGGYTF. The CDR3 DNA follows: TGCGCCAGCAGCATCCCGACACCCTCGGGAGGCTACACCTTC. The chain recombines TRBV5-1 with TRBJ1-2, with D unclear. Trimming cost V 4 bases and J 8 bases, with 18 bases left between them. CDR1 and CDR2 from the germline V gene are SGHRS and YFSETQ. This CDR3 region has 14 residues.